This is a list of T cell receptor beta chains from one sample in a study of T cell changes during pregnancy in multiple sclerosis. The repertoire was sequenced with immunoSEQ multiplex PCR; TCRdb's copy has only in-frame clones and lacks some. The table includes tens of thousands of clones, over 85% detected once. Sequencing used CD8+ T cells from peripheral blood mononuclear cells, obtained before pregnancy. The receptors stem from a female donor with multiple sclerosis, enrolled in a pregnancy study. Each CDR3 is given with its conserved first and last residue. A D gene is named only where the DNA matches it firmly. Rows may omit the clone size; those that give it use once, few, many or a size class.

D: -
V: TRBV5-1
J: TRBJ2-3
size: -
DNA: TGCGCCAGCAGCTTGGAAGTCTCCGAGGTGGATACGCAGTATTTT
CDR3: CASSLEVSEVDTQYF

D: -
V: TRBV7-3
J: TRBJ2-1
size: medium-sized
DNA: TGTGCCAGCAGCCCGAGAGGGTGGGACAATGAGCAGTTCTTC
CDR3: CASSPRGWDNEQFF

D: -
V: TRBV6-5
J: TRBJ2-7
size: -
DNA: TGTGCCAGCAGTACCGATCTGGGCCGTACCTACGAGCAGTACTTC
CDR3: CASSTDLGRTYEQYF

D: -
V: TRBV11-2
J: TRBJ2-7
size: -
DNA: TGTGCCAGCAGCTTAGGGGATCGGAGGGACGAGCAGTACTTC
CDR3: CASSLGDRRDEQYF

D: -
V: TRBV5-6
J: TRBJ2-7
size: medium-sized
DNA: TGTGCCAGCAGCTTGGGGGCTGGGCCACACTACGAGCAGTACTTC
CDR3: CASSLGAGPHYEQYF

D: TRBD1
V: TRBV7-9
J: TRBJ1-1
size: once
DNA: TGTGCCAGCAGCTCGGGGACAGGGGGTTTAATGAACACTGAAGCTTTCTTT
CDR3: CASSSGTGGLMNTEAFF

D: -
V: TRBV7-2
J: TRBJ2-2
size: -
DNA: TGTGCCAGCAGCTTTGCAGCGGGGAACACCGGGGAGCTGTTTTTT
CDR3: CASSFAAGNTGELFF

D: TRBD1
V: TRBV27
J: TRBJ1-5
size: -
DNA: TGTGCCAGCAGCTCACCCGGACAGGTCAATCAGCCCCAGCATTTT
CDR3: CASSSPGQVNQPQHF

D: -
V: TRBV18
J: TRBJ2-2
size: -
DNA: TGTGCCAGCTCACAGATGGACTTACTACCCGGGGAGCTGTTTTTT
CDR3: CASSQMDLLPGELFF

D: -
V: TRBV7-9
J: TRBJ1-5
size: -
DNA: TGTGCCAGCAGCCCTGACAGCCAGCCCCAGCATTTT
CDR3: CASSPDSQPQHF

D: -
V: TRBV7-2
J: TRBJ2-7
size: once
DNA: TGTGCCAGCAGCTTAGCGGGGGGGCTTTACGAGCAGTACTTC
CDR3: CASSLAGGLYEQYF

D: -
V: TRBV13
J: TRBJ2-7
size: -
DNA: TGTGCCAGCAGCTTAGGTGGCCCTGGGAGCGAGCAGTACTTC
CDR3: CASSLGGPGSEQYF

D: -
V: TRBV4-2
J: TRBJ1-2
size: -
DNA: TGTGCCAGCAGCCAGGGAGATGGCTACACCTTC
CDR3: CASSQGDGYTF

D: -
V: TRBV30
J: TRBJ2-5
size: -
DNA: TGTGCCTGGAGTGTACTACTTCAAGAGACCCAGTACTTC
CDR3: CAWSVLLQETQYF

D: TRBD2
V: TRBV5-4
J: TRBJ2-7
size: -
DNA: TGTGCCAGCGCCCTCGCCCCGGGAGGGGAGCAGTACTTC
CDR3: CASALAPGGEQYF

D: -
V: TRBV6-5
J: TRBJ2-7
size: few
DNA: TGTGCCAGCAGCAGACAGTGGAAATCCTACGAGCAGTACTTC
CDR3: CASSRQWKSYEQYF